These T cell receptor beta chains were read from a single sample in a study of regulatory T cells in long-lasting Graves disease. Each CDR3 protein is one row after TCRdb ran MiXCR on the multiplex PCR reads. Here the sample spans some 350,000 distinct CDR3 sequences, roughly 15% being singletons. These same records also appear under a second study, on T cells in Graves' hyperthyroidism and ophthalmopathy.

Sequenced material: peripheral blood mononuclear cells (PBMCs), taken at new diagnosis, from a patient treated with antithyroid drugs. The receptors derive from a woman in her late teens or twenties with Graves disease. CDR3s include the opening cysteine and the closing phenylalanine or tryptophan. Fields, in order: J gene, V gene, clone size, D gene, CDR3 DNA, CDR3 protein. A D gene is named only where the DNA matches it firmly. The size field is filled for only some rows; it gives once, few, many or a size class.

j_gene: TRBJ1-5
v_gene: TRBV20-1
abundance: many
d_gene: .
CDR3nt: TGCAGTGCTAGAGATGCGTCAGCGGGCAATCAGCCCCAGCATTTT
CDR3aa: CSARDASAGNQPQHF

j_gene: TRBJ2-5
v_gene: TRBV9
abundance: few
d_gene: TRBD1
CDR3nt: TGTGCCAGCAGCGTAGGGGGCAGGGGGCCGGAGACCCAGTACTTC
CDR3aa: CASSVGGRGPETQYF

j_gene: TRBJ2-1
v_gene: TRBV7-9
abundance: .
d_gene: TRBD2
CDR3nt: TGTGCCAGCAGCTTATCGGGAGGGCATGAGCAGTTCTTC
CDR3aa: CASSLSGGHEQFF

j_gene: TRBJ1-1
v_gene: TRBV19
abundance: many
d_gene: .
CDR3nt: TGTGCCAGTAGTATTGAGGGGCTACTCACTGAAGCTTTCTTT
CDR3aa: CASSIEGLLTEAFF

j_gene: TRBJ2-5
v_gene: TRBV20-1
abundance: many
d_gene: .
CDR3nt: TGCAGTGCTAGGGAACAGGGAAGAGGGAAGGAGACCCAGTACTTC
CDR3aa: CSAREQGRGKETQYF

j_gene: TRBJ1-1
v_gene: TRBV5-4
abundance: .
d_gene: TRBD1
CDR3nt: TGTGCCAGCAGCAACCGACAGGGTCTGAACACTGAAGCTTTCTTT
CDR3aa: CASSNRQGLNTEAFF

j_gene: TRBJ2-3
v_gene: TRBV3-1
abundance: many
d_gene: TRBD2
CDR3nt: TGTGCCAGCAGCCCGAGATTGGGACTAGCCCACTCCCTCGGGACAGATACGCAGTATTTT
CDR3aa: CASSPRLGLAHSLGTDTQYF

j_gene: TRBJ2-3
v_gene: TRBV24-1
abundance: .
d_gene: .
CDR3nt: TGTGCCACCAGTGTTCCGGGAGATGGAGATACGCAGTATTTT
CDR3aa: CATSVPGDGDTQYF

j_gene: TRBJ2-2
v_gene: TRBV2
abundance: many
d_gene: .
CDR3nt: TGTGCCAGCAGTGACGCCGGGGAGCTGTTTTTT
CDR3aa: CASSDAGELFF

j_gene: TRBJ1-1
v_gene: TRBV20-1
abundance: many
d_gene: TRBD1
CDR3nt: TGCAGTGCTGGACCACAGGGGATACAGAGAGAAGCTTTCTTT
CDR3aa: CSAGPQGIQREAFF

j_gene: TRBJ2-2
v_gene: TRBV19
abundance: .
d_gene: .
CDR3nt: TGTGCCAGTAGGATTCCGGGACTCCAGAACACCGGGGAGCTATTTTTT
CDR3aa: CASRIPGLQNTGELFF

j_gene: TRBJ2-2
v_gene: TRBV19
abundance: few
d_gene: .
CDR3nt: TGTGCCAGTAGTACCGTACAAGGCACCGGGGAGCTGTTTTTT
CDR3aa: CASSTVQGTGELFF

j_gene: TRBJ2-5
v_gene: TRBV29-1
abundance: .
d_gene: TRBD1
CDR3nt: TGCAGCGTTGAGGGGTCGGGACAGGGGCAAGAGACCCAGTACTTC
CDR3aa: CSVEGSGQGQETQYF

j_gene: TRBJ2-7
v_gene: TRBV27
abundance: few
d_gene: TRBD1
CDR3nt: TGTGCCAGCAGTTATGACAGGGCCTCCTACGAGCAGTACTTC
CDR3aa: CASSYDRASYEQYF

j_gene: TRBJ2-7
v_gene: TRBV18
abundance: .
d_gene: TRBD2
CDR3nt: TGTGCCAGCTCACCGCTGGCGGGGGATTTCGAGCAGTACTTC
CDR3aa: CASSPLAGDFEQYF

j_gene: TRBJ1-2
v_gene: TRBV19
abundance: few
d_gene: .
CDR3nt: TGTGCCAGTTCCAGTAGTTCGGATGGGCCGCTCTATGGCTACACCTTC
CDR3aa: CASSSSSDGPLYGYTF

j_gene: TRBJ2-2
v_gene: TRBV6-5
abundance: few
d_gene: .
CDR3nt: TGTGCCAGCAGTTTTAACAAACGGGAGCTGTTTTTT
CDR3aa: CASSFNKRELFF

j_gene: TRBJ2-7
v_gene: TRBV11-2
abundance: many
d_gene: .
CDR3nt: TGTGCCAGCAAACAGGGCGCCGACGAGCAGTACTTC
CDR3aa: CASKQGADEQYF

j_gene: TRBJ2-1
v_gene: TRBV7-8
abundance: many
d_gene: TRBD2
CDR3nt: TGTGCCAGCAGCTTAGCGTGGGCTAGCGGGGAGGAGCAGTTCTTC
CDR3aa: CASSLAWASGEEQFF

j_gene: TRBJ2-7
v_gene: TRBV5-6
abundance: few
d_gene: TRBD2
CDR3nt: TGTGCCAGCAACAAGGGACTAGGAACCTACGAGCAGTACTTC
CDR3aa: CASNKGLGTYEQYF

j_gene: TRBJ2-1
v_gene: TRBV4-1
abundance: .
d_gene: TRBD1
CDR3nt: TGCGCCAGCAGCCAAGATCCCCGGGACAGGGGGGACAATGAGCAGTTCTTC
CDR3aa: CASSQDPRDRGDNEQFF

j_gene: TRBJ2-3
v_gene: TRBV6-1
abundance: .
d_gene: .
CDR3nt: TGTGCCAGCAGTGAGACGGGACTGACAACAGATACGCAGTATTTT
CDR3aa: CASSETGLTTDTQYF

j_gene: TRBJ1-1
v_gene: TRBV19
abundance: .
d_gene: .
CDR3nt: TGTGCCAGTAGTATAGATAGCAGGGGAACTGAAGCTTTCTTT
CDR3aa: CASSIDSRGTEAFF

j_gene: TRBJ2-5
v_gene: TRBV3-1
abundance: many
d_gene: .
CDR3nt: TGTGCCAGCAGCCAAGTAACGGAGACCCAGTACTTC
CDR3aa: CASSQVTETQYF

j_gene: TRBJ1-6
v_gene: TRBV12-3/TRBV12-4
abundance: many
d_gene: .
CDR3nt: TGTGCCAGCAGCCTCATGAGCTCCTATAATTCACCCCTCCACTTT
CDR3aa: CASSLMSSYNSPLHF

j_gene: TRBJ2-2
v_gene: TRBV3-1
abundance: many
d_gene: TRBD2
CDR3nt: TGTGCCAGCAGCCAAATATTAGCGGGAGGGAGAACCGGGGAGCTGTTTTTT
CDR3aa: CASSQILAGGRTGELFF

j_gene: TRBJ2-3
v_gene: TRBV2
abundance: many
d_gene: .
CDR3nt: TGTGCCAGCACCGAACTGGGGAGGTCTAGCACAGATACGCAGTATTTT
CDR3aa: CASTELGRSSTDTQYF

j_gene: TRBJ2-1
v_gene: TRBV11-2
abundance: many
d_gene: TRBD2
CDR3nt: TGTGCCAGCAGTTCCCTAGCGGGGGGGTCCTACAATGAGCAGTTCTTC
CDR3aa: CASSSLAGGSYNEQFF

j_gene: TRBJ1-4
v_gene: TRBV15
abundance: .
d_gene: .
CDR3nt: TGTGCCACCAGCAGGGTCGTCGGAGCAACTAATGAAAAACTGTTTTTT
CDR3aa: CATSRVVGATNEKLFF

j_gene: TRBJ1-2
v_gene: TRBV27
abundance: few
d_gene: TRBD1
CDR3nt: TGTGCCAGCAGTTTGGGGGGCAGGGGGTCGCACCCCTATGGCTACACCTTC
CDR3aa: CASSLGGRGSHPYGYTF

j_gene: TRBJ2-3
v_gene: TRBV20-1
abundance: many
d_gene: .
CDR3nt: TGCAGTGCTAGAGATCAGGTCTTAACTAGCACAGATACGCAGTATTTT
CDR3aa: CSARDQVLTSTDTQYF

j_gene: TRBJ2-5
v_gene: TRBV6-5
abundance: many
d_gene: TRBD2
CDR3nt: TGTGCCAGCAGTTACTGGTATAGCGGGAGGGACCAAGAGACCCAGTACTTC
CDR3aa: CASSYWYSGRDQETQYF

j_gene: TRBJ1-1
v_gene: TRBV28
abundance: few
d_gene: TRBD1
CDR3nt: TGTGCCAGCAGTATCCAGGGGGGCGCTTGGGGCACTGAAGCTTTCTTT
CDR3aa: CASSIQGGAWGTEAFF

j_gene: TRBJ2-7
v_gene: TRBV20-1
abundance: many
d_gene: .
CDR3nt: TGCAGTGCTAGACCCCAGCAAGTCTACGAGCAGTACTTC
CDR3aa: CSARPQQVYEQYF

j_gene: TRBJ2-5
v_gene: TRBV29-1
abundance: .
d_gene: .
CDR3nt: TGCAGCGTTGTAACGCTCCCGACAGAGACCCAGTACTTC
CDR3aa: CSVVTLPTETQYF

j_gene: TRBJ2-1
v_gene: TRBV25-1
abundance: .
d_gene: .
CDR3nt: TGTGCCAGCAGTGATTCGGTTCGGCGATACAATGAGCAGTTCTTC
CDR3aa: CASSDSVRRYNEQFF

j_gene: TRBJ1-2
v_gene: TRBV7-2
abundance: few
d_gene: .
CDR3nt: TGTGCCAGCAGCTTAGCCTTTCGGCTAGCTAACTATGGCTACACCTTC
CDR3aa: CASSLAFRLANYGYTF

j_gene: TRBJ2-1
v_gene: TRBV3-1
abundance: .
d_gene: TRBD2
CDR3nt: TGTGCCAGCAGCCAAGAGCTCCGGGGACTAGCGGGTCCGCTCAATGAGCAGTTCTTC
CDR3aa: CASSQELRGLAGPLNEQFF

j_gene: TRBJ1-1
v_gene: TRBV20-1
abundance: many
d_gene: TRBD1
CDR3nt: TGCAGTGCTAGAGGAATTGAAGGGGGCGAGACTGAAGCTTTCTTT
CDR3aa: CSARGIEGGETEAFF

j_gene: TRBJ1-4
v_gene: TRBV15
abundance: few
d_gene: .
CDR3nt: TGTGCCACCAGCCGAGGCTCGTCAACTAATGAAAAACTGTTTTTT
CDR3aa: CATSRGSSTNEKLFF

j_gene: TRBJ1-2
v_gene: TRBV11-2
abundance: many
d_gene: .
CDR3nt: TGTGCCAGCAGCTTAGATCGAACAGGGACTGCGTATGGCTACACCTTC
CDR3aa: CASSLDRTGTAYGYTF

j_gene: TRBJ1-2
v_gene: TRBV6-2/TRBV6-3
abundance: .
d_gene: .
CDR3nt: TGTGCCAGCAGTGAAAAGGGGACCTATGGCTACACCTTC
CDR3aa: CASSEKGTYGYTF